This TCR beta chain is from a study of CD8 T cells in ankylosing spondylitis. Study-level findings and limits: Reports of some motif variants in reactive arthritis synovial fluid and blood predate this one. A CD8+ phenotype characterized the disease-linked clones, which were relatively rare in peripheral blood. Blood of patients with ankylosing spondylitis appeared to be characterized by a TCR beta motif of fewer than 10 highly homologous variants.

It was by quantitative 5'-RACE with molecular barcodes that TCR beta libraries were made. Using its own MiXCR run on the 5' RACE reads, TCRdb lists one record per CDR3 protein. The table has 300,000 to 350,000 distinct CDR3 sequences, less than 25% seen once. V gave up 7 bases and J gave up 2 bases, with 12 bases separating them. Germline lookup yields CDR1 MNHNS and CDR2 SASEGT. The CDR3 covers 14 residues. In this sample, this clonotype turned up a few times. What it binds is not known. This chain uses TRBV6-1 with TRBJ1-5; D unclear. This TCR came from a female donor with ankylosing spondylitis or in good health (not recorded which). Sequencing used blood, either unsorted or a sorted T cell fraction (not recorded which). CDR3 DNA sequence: TGTGCCAGCACCCTATATCGGGGCAATCAGCCCCAGCATTTT. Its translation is CASTLYRGNQPQHF.